This is a list of T cell receptor beta chains from one sample in a study of blood T cell repertoires in COVID-19. TCRdb's copy holds only in-frame clones and misses some; the assay was immunoSEQ multiplex PCR. Of 340,000 or so clones in the sample, 83% were seen once. The source material was peripheral blood. The receptors come from a man in his thirties or forties with active or convalescent COVID-19. CDR3s include the opening cysteine and the closing phenylalanine or tryptophan. D genes are given only for firm matches. Size tells how often a clone was seen (once, few, many) or the class of an expanded clone, and some rows leave it out.

clone_size	v_call	d_call	j_call	cdr3_aa	cdr3_nt
.	TRBV30	TRBD2	TRBJ2-5	CAWSVRSGRRETQYF	TGTGCCTGGAGTGTACGTAGCGGGAGGCGAGAGACCCAGTACTTC
.	TRBV14	TRBD2	TRBJ2-7	CASSSRLAGDYEQYF	TGTGCCAGCAGCTCTCGACTAGCGGGGGACTACGAGCAGTACTTC
once	TRBV27	TRBD2	TRBJ2-7	CASSSGREIDEQYF	TGTGCCAGCAGTTCAGGGCGGGAGATTGACGAGCAGTACTTC
.	TRBV6-5	TRBD1	TRBJ2-7	CASSYSGTGFYEQYF	TGTGCCAGCAGTTACTCGGGGACAGGGTTTTACGAGCAGTACTTC
.	TRBV10-3	.	TRBJ1-5	CAISDLNQPQHF	TGTGCCATCAGTGACCTCAATCAGCCCCAGCATTTT
.	TRBV30	TRBD2	TRBJ2-7	CAWSGDRTSGGYEQYF	TGTGCCTGGAGTGGTGACCGGACTAGCGGGGGGTACGAGCAGTACTTC
.	TRBV13	TRBD2	TRBJ2-2	CASSLGTSGSLTGELFF	TGTGCCAGCAGCTTAGGGACTAGCGGGAGTTTAACGGGGGAGCTGTTTTTT
once	TRBV4-3	.	TRBJ1-4	CASSQEPGEGEKLFF	TGCGCCAGCAGCCAAGAGCCGGGGGAGGGTGAAAAACTGTTTTTT
.	TRBV4-1	.	TRBJ1-4	CASSLYAREFREKLFF	TGCGCCAGCAGCCTTTACGCTAGGGAGTTTCGCGAAAAACTGTTTTTT
.	TRBV5-1	TRBD1	TRBJ2-7	CASHQDRGSYEQYF	TGCGCCAGCCACCAGGACAGGGGTAGCTACGAGCAGTACTTC
few	TRBV6-6	.	TRBJ1-2	CASSYSPVQGYGYTF	TGTGCCAGCAGTTACTCCCCGGTTCAGGGGTATGGCTACACCTTC
.	TRBV7-2	TRBD1	TRBJ1-3	CASSLLGQHGNTIYF	TGTGCCAGCAGCTTATTGGGACAGCACGGAAACACCATATATTTT
.	TRBV6-6	.	TRBJ1-2	CASGEGDNYGYTF	TGTGCCAGCGGGGAGGGGGATAACTATGGCTACACCTTC
.	TRBV9	TRBD2	TRBJ2-1	CASSVGGLAGPNEQFF	TGTGCCAGCAGCGTAGGGGGTCTAGCGGGGCCGAATGAGCAGTTCTTC
few	TRBV11-2	TRBD2	TRBJ2-7	CASSVSGRRLWEQYF	TGTGCCAGCAGCGTTAGCGGGAGGAGGTTATGGGAGCAGTACTTC
few	TRBV4-1	TRBD2	TRBJ2-7	CASSRVAGGPSYEQYF	TGCGCCAGCAGCCGAGTAGCGGGGGGACCCTCCTACGAGCAGTACTTC
.	TRBV5-1	.	TRBJ1-2	CASRVGGNNYGYTF	TGCGCCAGTCGAGTCGGGGGTAATAACTATGGCTACACCTTC
.	TRBV2	.	TRBJ1-3	CASSKQGDGNTIYF	TGTGCCAGCAGCAAACAGGGAGATGGAAACACCATATATTTT